This TCR beta chain originates from a study of OX40 agonist ivuxolimab in advanced cancers. Sequencing used immunoSEQ multiplex PCR; TCRdb keeps in-frame clones, though not all of them. This sample has under 85,000 clones, with about 90% found just once. This clone was picked up one time. This TCR was recovered from an adult with an advanced solid tumor such as melanoma, head and neck, liver or kidney cancer. The sequenced sample was CD4+ or CD8+ T cells sorted from blood, obtained in a trial of the OX40 agonist ivuxolimab.

CDR3 sequence (DNA): TGCAGCGGCCGACAGGGGCTTGGCACAGATACGCAGTATTTT. This translates into CSGRQGLGTDTQYF. The V and J genes are TRBV29-1 and TRBJ2-3, with 8 bases that match TRBD1. The V and J ends lost 7 bases and 1 base, in that order; junction bases with no gene match: 7. Germline assignment: CDR1 SQVTM and CDR2 ANQGSEA. This CDR3 is built from 14 residues.